A selection of T cell receptor beta chains follows, all from one sample in a study of T cell responses to AZD1222 COVID-19 vaccine. Data came from immunoSEQ multiplex PCR; TCRdb stores just in-frame clones and leaves some out. The sample holds roughly 93,000 clones, roughly nine tenths seen once. This specimen consisted of peripheral blood, obtained 28 days after the second AZD1222 dose. The receptors here all came from an adult who received the AZD1222 COVID-19 vaccine. The CDR3 runs from the conserved cysteine through the conserved F or W. D genes are given only for firm matches. Only some rows state a clone size, as once, few, many or a class for expanded clones.

V gene	clone size	D gene	J gene	CDR3 DNA	CDR3 protein
TRBV29-1	.	TRBD2	TRBJ2-1	TGCAGCGTTGAAGATATTAGCGGGAGCCAGGCCTACAATGAGCAGTTCTTC	CSVEDISGSQAYNEQFF
TRBV7-9	.	.	TRBJ2-7	TGTGCCAGCAGCTTAGCCCCGACCCCCTACGAGCAGTACTTC	CASSLAPTPYEQYF
TRBV11-1	.	.	TRBJ1-5	TGTGCCAGCAGCTTAGGATATGGACAGAATCAGCCCCAGCATTTT	CASSLGYGQNQPQHF
TRBV7-9	.	.	TRBJ1-2	TGTGCCAGCAGCTTAGGCGGGGCAGCTAACTATGGCTACACCTTC	CASSLGGAANYGYTF
TRBV2	.	.	TRBJ1-4	TGTGCCAGCGCCCCCCGAACCACTAATGAAAAACTGTTTTTT	CASAPRTTNEKLFF
TRBV30	.	.	TRBJ1-5	TGTGCCTGGAGCGTACAGAGAAATCAGCCCCAGCATTTT	CAWSVQRNQPQHF
TRBV9	.	TRBD1	TRBJ1-2	TGTGCCAGCAGCGGACAGGGGGTCGGCTATGGCTACACCTTC	CASSGQGVGYGYTF
TRBV27	.	.	TRBJ1-3	TGTGCCAGCAGAAGGACGGCTGGAAACACCATATATTTT	CASRRTAGNTIYF
TRBV28	.	.	TRBJ2-1	TGTGCCAGCAGTTCCTCCACCTCGGATGAGCAGTTCTTC	CASSSSTSDEQFF
TRBV7-9	.	TRBD1	TRBJ1-1	TGTGCCAGCAGCCCGACGAAAACAGGGGGAGGGACTGAAGCTTTCTTT	CASSPTKTGGGTEAFF
TRBV11-2	.	.	TRBJ2-7	TGTGCCAGCAGCCTCTCGTCCCGGGACGGCTACGAGCAGTACTTC	CASSLSSRDGYEQYF
TRBV18	.	TRBD1	TRBJ2-5	TGTGCCAGCTCACCGGGGACAGACCAAGAGACCCAGTACTTC	CASSPGTDQETQYF
TRBV11-2	.	.	TRBJ2-3	TGTGCCAGCAGCTTTAAACCCTACACAGATACGCAGTATTTT	CASSFKPYTDTQYF
TRBV19	.	.	TRBJ2-4	TGTGCCAGTAGTAGAGAGGGGGCCAAAAACATTCAGTACTTC	CASSREGAKNIQYF
TRBV15	once	TRBD2	TRBJ2-5	TGTGCCACCAGCAGAGACTCGACTAGCGGGGGGTACGTGGGGACCCAGTACTTC	CATSRDSTSGGYVGTQYF
TRBV10-3	.	.	TRBJ1-6	TGTGCCATCAAGGGTTCCTATAATTCACCCCTCCACTTT	CAIKGSYNSPLHF
TRBV3-1/TRBV3-2	.	.	TRBJ2-1	TGTGCCAGCAGCCAAGCAGGCATCACAATTAATGAGCAGTTCTTC	CASSQAGITINEQFF
TRBV14	.	TRBD1	TRBJ1-2	TGTGCCAGCAGCCAAATTCAGGGGGACTATGGCTACACCTTC	CASSQIQGDYGYTF
TRBV28	.	.	TRBJ2-7	TGTGCCAGCAGTACTCAGACCAGGCAGTACTTC	CASSTQTRQYF
TRBV5-1	.	TRBD1	TRBJ1-3	TGCGCCAGCAGCTTGGCGGGACAGGGGTCTGGAAACACCATATATTTT	CASSLAGQGSGNTIYF